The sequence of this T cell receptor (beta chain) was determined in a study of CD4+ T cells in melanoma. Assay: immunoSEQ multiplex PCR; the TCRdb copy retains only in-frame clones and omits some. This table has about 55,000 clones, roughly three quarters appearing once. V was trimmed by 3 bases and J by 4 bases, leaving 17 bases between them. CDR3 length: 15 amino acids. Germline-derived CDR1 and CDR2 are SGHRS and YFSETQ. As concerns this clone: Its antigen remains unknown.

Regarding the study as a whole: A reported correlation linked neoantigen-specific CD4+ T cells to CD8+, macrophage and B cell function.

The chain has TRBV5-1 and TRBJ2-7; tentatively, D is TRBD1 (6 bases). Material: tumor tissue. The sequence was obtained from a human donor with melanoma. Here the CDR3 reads CASSSMDSLRYEQYF. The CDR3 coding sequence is TGCGCCAGCAGCTCAATGGACAGCTTACGTTACGAGCAGTACTTC.